Listed below are T cell receptor beta chains from one sample, sequenced in a study of CD8+CD57+ T cells in acquired aplastic anemia. TCRdb reanalysed the reads using MiXCR and keeps one entry per CDR3 protein. Here the sample spans 200,000 or so distinct CDR3 sequences, around 47% being singletons. The sequenced sample was sorted CD4+, CD8+, or CD8+CD57+ T cells (not recorded which) from PBMCs. The source of these receptors is a human donor with aplastic anemia. The CDR3 runs from the conserved cysteine through the conserved F or W. A D gene is named only where the DNA matches it firmly. Where a row states a size, it is once, few, many or the class of an expanded clone; other rows omit it.

J gene,clone size,V gene,D gene,CDR3 protein,CDR3 DNA
TRBJ1-2,many,TRBV5-6,NA,CASSQQEIYGYTF,TGTGCCAGCAGCCAACAGGAGATCTATGGCTACACCTTC
TRBJ2-5,NA,TRBV7-9,TRBD1,CASSYRDRVQETQYF,TGTGCCAGCAGCTACAGGGACAGGGTTCAAGAGACCCAGTACTTC
TRBJ2-7,once,TRBV10-3,TRBD2,CASRGLALEQYF,TGTGCCAGCAGGGGACTAGCGCTCGAGCAGTACTTC
TRBJ2-3,NA,TRBV5-1,TRBD2,CASSLGSGGSDTQYF,TGCGCCAGCAGCTTGGGATCGGGAGGTTCAGATACGCAGTATTTT
TRBJ2-1,many,TRBV24-1,TRBD1,CATSDTGQGPYNEQFF,TGTGCCACCAGTGACACCGGACAGGGCCCCTACAATGAGCAGTTCTTC
TRBJ2-5,NA,TRBV7-7,NA,CASSLVAQGTETQYF,TGTGCTAGCAGCTTAGTTGCCCAGGGGACGGAGACCCAGTACTTC
TRBJ1-5,NA,TRBV20-1,NA,CVLLCQQSQPQHF,NA
TRBJ2-7,many,TRBV5-1,NA,CASSLGSTGASEQYF,TGCGCCAGCAGCTTGGGTTCGACAGGAGCCTCCGAGCAGTACTTC
TRBJ2-1,many,TRBV5-6,TRBD2,CASSLALAGSYNEQFF,TGTGCCAGCAGCTTGGCGCTAGCGGGGTCCTACAATGAGCAGTTCTTC
TRBJ2-1,NA,TRBV5-1,NA,CASSFDGTISYNEQFF,TGCGCCAGCAGCTTCGACGGGACCATATCTTACAATGAGCAGTTCTTC
TRBJ2-5,many,TRBV7-2,TRBD1,CASSFNRGEETQYF,TGTGCCAGCAGCTTTAACAGGGGCGAGGAGACCCAGTACTTC
TRBJ2-7,NA,TRBV20-1,TRBD1,CSARDLGTGGYEQYF,TGCAGTGCTAGAGATCTCGGGACAGGGGGCTACGAGCAGTACTTC
TRBJ2-3,NA,TRBV12-3/TRBV12-4,NA,CASSLGGVRADTQYF,TGTGCCAGCAGTCTAGGGGGGGTAAGGGCAGATACGCAGTATTTT
TRBJ1-1,NA,TRBV9,NA,CASSVAVRGEAFF,TGTGCCAGCAGCGTTGCGGTGAGGGGGGAAGCTTTCTTT
TRBJ1-1,few,TRBV7-3,NA,CASSLILVGNTEAFF,TGTGCCAGCAGCTTAATCCTGGTCGGGAACACTGAAGCTTTCTTT
TRBJ2-2,NA,TRBV19,NA,CASSMVPSPLTGELFF,TGTGCCAGTAGTATGGTCCCCTCGCCCCTGACCGGGGAGCTGTTTTTT
TRBJ1-2,once,TRBV5-1,NA,CASSPGGGDLCGYTF,TGCGCCAGCAGCCCGGGAGGGGGGGATCTCTGTGGCTACACCTTC
TRBJ1-2,NA,TRBV20-1,NA,CSARDPVNYGYTF,TGCAGTGCTAGAGATCCGGTTAACTATGGCTACACCTTC
TRBJ1-2,many,TRBV9,NA,CASSVGMADHYGYTF,TGTGCCAGCAGCGTAGGTATGGCAGATCATTATGGCTACACCTTC
TRBJ2-5,NA,TRBV29-1,TRBD2,CSVVGAGAEETQYF,TGCAGCGTTGTAGGTGCGGGAGCCGAAGAGACCCAGTACTTC
TRBJ2-6,many,TRBV5-1,NA,CASSLGDSGANVLTF,TGCGCCAGCAGCTTGGGGGATTCAGGGGCCAACGTCCTGACTTTC
TRBJ2-1,many,TRBV10-3,NA,CAIAERYNEQFF,TGTGCCATAGCAGAACGCTACAATGAGCAGTTCTTC
TRBJ1-6,NA,TRBV6-6,NA,CACGSPLHF,TGTGCCTGTGGATCACCCCTCCACTTT
TRBJ2-7,many,TRBV24-1,NA,CATSDLWIYEQYF,TGTGCCACCAGTGATTTATGGATCTACGAGCAGTACTTC
TRBJ2-7,NA,TRBV9,NA,CASGVRAEQYF,TGTGCCAGCGGCGTACGTGCCGAGCAGTACTTC
TRBJ2-3,NA,TRBV19,TRBD2,CASSREGSSYNEQYF,TGTGCCAGTAGTCGGGAGGGCAGCTCCTACAATGAGCAGTATTTT
TRBJ2-5,NA,TRBV5-1,TRBD1,CASSPATGDETQYF,TGCGCCAGCAGCCCGGCGACAGGGGACGAGACCCAGTACTTC
TRBJ2-1,many,TRBV7-3,NA,CASSLYPSDLSNEQFF,TGTGCCAGCAGCTTATACCCCAGCGACCTTTCCAATGAGCAGTTCTTC
TRBJ1-2,NA,TRBV20-1,TRBD1,CSARLTGASYTF,TGCAGTGCTAGATTAACAGGGGCGAGCTACACCTTC
TRBJ2-7,NA,TRBV5-6,TRBD2,CASSRKLAGGGEQYF,TGTGCCAGCAGCCGGAAACTAGCGGGAGGGGGAGAGCAGTACTTC
TRBJ1-2,many,TRBV7-9,NA,CASNNGGEGYTF,TGTGCCAGCAATAACGGTGGAGAGGGCTACACCTTC
TRBJ1-3,many,TRBV29-1,NA,CSGEVGNTIYF,TGCAGCGGGGAGGTTGGAAACACCATATATTTT
TRBJ2-6,many,TRBV5-1,NA,CASSQDSGANVLTF,TGCGCCAGCAGCCAGGACTCTGGGGCCAACGTCCTGACTTTC
TRBJ2-1,NA,TRBV20-1,NA,CSAPDRSEQFF,TGCAGTGCGCCGGACCGTAGTGAGCAGTTCTTC
TRBJ1-6,NA,TRBV30,NA,CAWSVQGYLPLHF,TGTGCCTGGAGTGTACAGGGATATTTACCCCTCCACTTT
TRBJ2-1,many,TRBV9,TRBD1,CASSVGQGEGYNEQFF,TGTGCCAGCAGCGTAGGGCAGGGGGAAGGTTACAATGAGCAGTTCTTC
TRBJ2-5,NA,TRBV29-1,NA,CSVDPGLRETQYF,TGCAGCGTTGATCCTGGGCTCCGAGAGACCCAGTACTTC
TRBJ2-2,NA,TRBV6-2/TRBV6-3,NA,CAGPGHPDTGELFF,TGTGCCGGGCCGGGACACCCGGACACCGGGGAGCTGTTTTTT
TRBJ1-2,many,TRBV7-9,NA,CASSFSQGFNYGYTF,TGTGCCAGCAGCTTTTCTCAGGGATTTAACTATGGCTACACCTTC
TRBJ2-1,NA,TRBV7-2,NA,CASSLAGRGYNEQFF,TGTGCCAGCAGCTTAGCAGGCAGGGGCTACAATGAGCAGTTCTTC
TRBJ1-2,NA,TRBV19,NA,CASNLDRTDGYTF,TGTGCCAGTAACCTTGACAGGACGGATGGCTACACCTTC
TRBJ2-5,many,TRBV10-3,NA,CATGTAGETQYF,TGTGCCACAGGGACAGCGGGGGAGACCCAGTACTTC
TRBJ1-2,NA,TRBV28,TRBD1,CASTPDRGLRGYTF,TGTGCCAGCACCCCGGACAGGGGGCTACGAGGCTACACCTTC
TRBJ1-1,many,TRBV7-2,NA,CAGPRPNTEAFF,TGTGCCGGGCCCAGACCGAACACTGAAGCTTTCTTT
TRBJ1-1,NA,TRBV12-3/TRBV12-4,NA,CASSLGQTGGNTEALF,TGTGCCAGCAGTTTAGGACAGACCGGGGGGAACACTGAAGCTCTCTTT
TRBJ2-5,NA,TRBV9,NA,CASSETQDF,TGTGCCAGCAGCGAGACCCAGGACTTC
TRBJ2-3,few,TRBV19,NA,CASSIGGARRDTQYF,TGTGCCAGTAGTATCGGCGGGGCCCGGCGGGATACGCAGTATTTT
TRBJ2-2,few,TRBV24-1,NA,CATRGRNTGELFF,TGTGCCACCCGAGGGCGGAACACCGGGGAGCTGTTTTTT
TRBJ1-2,NA,TRBV7-2,NA,CASSRGRNYGYTF,TGTGCCAGCAGCCGGGGACGGAACTATGGCTACACCTTC
TRBJ1-5,NA,TRBV5-5,NA,CASSLSTNSNQPQHF,TGTGCCAGCAGCTTGTCAACAAATAGCAATCAGCCCCAGCATTTT
TRBJ1-2,NA,TRBV7-9,TRBD1,CASRTGQGARGYTF,TGTGCCAGCAGGACGGGACAGGGGGCGCGCGGCTACACCTTC
TRBJ2-5,NA,TRBV19,TRBD2,CASRLGLAGGETQYF,TGTGCCAGTAGACTTGGACTAGCGGGAGGAGAGACCCAGTACTTC
TRBJ2-1,NA,TRBV19,TRBD2,CASSITTSGSINEQFF,TGTGCCAGTAGTATAACGACTAGCGGGAGTATCAATGAGCAGTTCTTC
TRBJ1-4,NA,TRBV25-1,NA,CASSPNGAEDEKLFF,TGTGCCAGCAGCCCTAACGGGGCTGAGGATGAAAAACTGTTTTTT